Listed below are T cell receptor beta chains from one sample, sequenced in a study of T cell responses to AZD1222 COVID-19 vaccine. Sequenced by immunoSEQ multiplex PCR; TCRdb stores in-frame clones only, minus some. The sample carries about 130,000 clones, roughly 93% recorded once. The source was peripheral blood, collected on day 0 of AZD1222 vaccination. The receptor source for this set is an adult in good health. Both conserved end residues are part of each CDR3. The order of the fields is CDR3 DNA, CDR3 protein, V gene, D gene, clone size, J gene. The D gene is left open where the match is weak. Expanded clones are given a class, and other clones once, few, many or no size at all.

CDR3nt: TGTGCCAGCAGTCCCCCCGGGGGCAGAACCGGGTATGGCTACACCTTC; CDR3aa: CASSPPGGRTGYGYTF; v_gene: TRBV28; d_gene: .; abundance: few; j_gene: TRBJ1-2
CDR3nt: TGCGCCAGCAACACTGGGATCCACTCCTACGAGCAGTACTTC; CDR3aa: CASNTGIHSYEQYF; v_gene: TRBV5-1; d_gene: .; abundance: .; j_gene: TRBJ2-7
CDR3nt: TGTGCCAGCATGCATGAGTGGGGAAATTCACCCCTCCACTTT; CDR3aa: CASMHEWGNSPLHF; v_gene: TRBV6-5; d_gene: .; abundance: .; j_gene: TRBJ1-6
CDR3nt: TGTGCCAGCAGCTTAATGGGACACAAGAACACCGGGGAGCTGTTTTTT; CDR3aa: CASSLMGHKNTGELFF; v_gene: TRBV11-3; d_gene: .; abundance: .; j_gene: TRBJ2-2
CDR3nt: TGTGCCAGCAGCTTAGATGGTAGGACGTACGAGCAGTACTTC; CDR3aa: CASSLDGRTYEQYF; v_gene: TRBV7-2; d_gene: .; abundance: .; j_gene: TRBJ2-7
CDR3nt: TGTGCCAGCAGAACACAGGGGGCCTCCTACGAGCAGTACTTC; CDR3aa: CASRTQGASYEQYF; v_gene: TRBV27; d_gene: TRBD1; abundance: once; j_gene: TRBJ2-7
CDR3nt: TGTGCCAGCTCTCCTGGGACAGTTAGCAATCAGCCCCAGCATTTT; CDR3aa: CASSPGTVSNQPQHF; v_gene: TRBV18; d_gene: TRBD1; abundance: .; j_gene: TRBJ1-5
CDR3nt: TGTGCCAGCAGTGGCTGGGGGGTCCCTGAAGCTTTCTTT; CDR3aa: CASSGWGVPEAFF; v_gene: TRBV25-1; d_gene: .; abundance: .; j_gene: TRBJ1-1
CDR3nt: TGTGCCATCAGTGACAGGGGTGGGAACACTGAAGCTTTCTTT; CDR3aa: CAISDRGGNTEAFF; v_gene: TRBV10-3; d_gene: .; abundance: .; j_gene: TRBJ1-1
CDR3nt: TGTGCCAGCAGCGGCCGGGACGGCCCCTACGAGCAGTACTTC; CDR3aa: CASSGRDGPYEQYF; v_gene: TRBV13; d_gene: .; abundance: .; j_gene: TRBJ2-7
CDR3nt: TGCAGTGCCAGTAAATCTGTAGATACGCAGTATTTT; CDR3aa: CSASKSVDTQYF; v_gene: TRBV20-1; d_gene: .; abundance: once; j_gene: TRBJ2-3
CDR3nt: TGTGCCAGCAGTGATATGAGGGAGCAGTACTTC; CDR3aa: CASSDMREQYF; v_gene: TRBV6-1; d_gene: .; abundance: .; j_gene: TRBJ2-7
CDR3nt: TGCGCCAGCAGTGAGCAGGCGAACACTGAAGCTTTCTTT; CDR3aa: CASSEQANTEAFF; v_gene: TRBV10-1; d_gene: .; abundance: .; j_gene: TRBJ1-1
CDR3nt: TGTGCCAGCAGTGGCGTGGCAGCGTATAGCAATCAGCCCCAGCATTTT; CDR3aa: CASSGVAAYSNQPQHF; v_gene: TRBV6-1; d_gene: .; abundance: .; j_gene: TRBJ1-5
CDR3nt: TGTGCCAGCAGTGCAAACGGACAGTATACTGAAGCTTTCTTT; CDR3aa: CASSANGQYTEAFF; v_gene: TRBV2; d_gene: .; abundance: .; j_gene: TRBJ1-1
CDR3nt: TGTGCCAGCAGTTACCACAGGATATCAGGGGATGGCTACACCTTC; CDR3aa: CASSYHRISGDGYTF; v_gene: TRBV28; d_gene: .; abundance: .; j_gene: TRBJ1-2
CDR3nt: TGTGCCAGCAGCAATAGACAGGCTAATCGCAATCAGCCCCAGCATTTT; CDR3aa: CASSNRQANRNQPQHF; v_gene: TRBV28; d_gene: .; abundance: .; j_gene: TRBJ1-5
CDR3nt: TGTGCCAGCAGAATTGGGACTCCACCCTACAATGAGCAGTTCTTC; CDR3aa: CASRIGTPPYNEQFF; v_gene: TRBV6-5; d_gene: .; abundance: .; j_gene: TRBJ2-1
CDR3nt: TGTGCCACCCAGGGCCGATACAATGAGCAGTTCTTC; CDR3aa: CATQGRYNEQFF; v_gene: TRBV24-1; d_gene: .; abundance: .; j_gene: TRBJ2-1
CDR3nt: TGTGCCAGCAGCGTAGGGGGAACCGAAAAACTGTTTTTT; CDR3aa: CASSVGGTEKLFF; v_gene: TRBV9; d_gene: .; abundance: .; j_gene: TRBJ1-4
CDR3nt: TGTGCCATCAGTCTACAAGGGGATGGATCCCAGCATTTT; CDR3aa: CAISLQGDGSQHF; v_gene: TRBV10-3; d_gene: .; abundance: .; j_gene: TRBJ1-5
CDR3nt: TGTGCCAGCAGTCCCGGGACTACTGGGGCCGATACGCAGTATTTT; CDR3aa: CASSPGTTGADTQYF; v_gene: TRBV6-4; d_gene: TRBD2; abundance: .; j_gene: TRBJ2-3
CDR3nt: TGTGCCAGCAGTACAGGTTCCCAATGGGAGCAGTTCTTC; CDR3aa: CASSTGSQWEQFF; v_gene: TRBV28; d_gene: .; abundance: .; j_gene: TRBJ2-1
CDR3nt: TGTGCCAGTAGCCCCTCAGGGACAGATACGCAGTATTTT; CDR3aa: CASSPSGTDTQYF; v_gene: TRBV19; d_gene: .; abundance: .; j_gene: TRBJ2-3
CDR3nt: TGTGCCAGCAGCCAAGGGGGGCTCTCTGGAAACACCATATATTTT; CDR3aa: CASSQGGLSGNTIYF; v_gene: TRBV3-1/TRBV3-2; d_gene: .; abundance: once; j_gene: TRBJ1-3
CDR3nt: TGTGCCAGCTCACCACCGGCAGTCTACGAGCAGTACTTC; CDR3aa: CASSPPAVYEQYF; v_gene: TRBV18; d_gene: .; abundance: .; j_gene: TRBJ2-7
CDR3nt: TGTGCCAGCAGCCAACAGGTGAACACTGAAGCTTTCTTT; CDR3aa: CASSQQVNTEAFF; v_gene: TRBV2; d_gene: .; abundance: .; j_gene: TRBJ1-1
CDR3nt: TGCGCCAGCAGCTTGAACAGGGTAGAAGGCTACACCTTC; CDR3aa: CASSLNRVEGYTF; v_gene: TRBV5-1; d_gene: .; abundance: .; j_gene: TRBJ1-2
CDR3nt: TGCAGCGTCGCCGCGGGACCCTACGAGCAGTACTTC; CDR3aa: CSVAAGPYEQYF; v_gene: TRBV29-1; d_gene: .; abundance: .; j_gene: TRBJ2-7
CDR3nt: TGTGCCTCACGAGGGACGACAGGGTCCTCTGGCTACACCTTC; CDR3aa: CASRGTTGSSGYTF; v_gene: TRBV28; d_gene: TRBD1; abundance: once; j_gene: TRBJ1-2
CDR3nt: TGTGCCAGCTCACCATACCGAGGCGCCGGGGAGCTGTTTTTT; CDR3aa: CASSPYRGAGELFF; v_gene: TRBV18; d_gene: .; abundance: .; j_gene: TRBJ2-2
CDR3nt: TGTGCCACCAGTGAGTCACCGGGACAAACCCAGCATTTT; CDR3aa: CATSESPGQTQHF; v_gene: TRBV24-1; d_gene: .; abundance: .; j_gene: TRBJ1-5
CDR3nt: TGTGCCAGCAGCTTAGACAGGGGGTCCTACGAGCAGTACTTC; CDR3aa: CASSLDRGSYEQYF; v_gene: TRBV5-5; d_gene: TRBD1; abundance: .; j_gene: TRBJ2-7
CDR3nt: TGTGCCAGCAGCTCAACCCGGGTTTCGAACACTGAAGCTTTCTTT; CDR3aa: CASSSTRVSNTEAFF; v_gene: TRBV11-2; d_gene: .; abundance: .; j_gene: TRBJ1-1
CDR3nt: TGTGCCAGCAGTCCCCGATACTCTAGCGGGGCTCTTTATGAGCAGTTCTTC; CDR3aa: CASSPRYSSGALYEQFF; v_gene: TRBV2; d_gene: TRBD2; abundance: .; j_gene: TRBJ2-1
CDR3nt: TGTGCCAGCAGTGAATCCGGACAGGGGGCCTCCGAGCAGTACTTC; CDR3aa: CASSESGQGASEQYF; v_gene: TRBV6-1; d_gene: TRBD1; abundance: .; j_gene: TRBJ2-7
CDR3nt: TGTGCCAGCAGCCCCGAGCAGGGGAACTATGGCTACACCTTC; CDR3aa: CASSPEQGNYGYTF; v_gene: TRBV3-1/TRBV3-2; d_gene: .; abundance: once; j_gene: TRBJ1-2